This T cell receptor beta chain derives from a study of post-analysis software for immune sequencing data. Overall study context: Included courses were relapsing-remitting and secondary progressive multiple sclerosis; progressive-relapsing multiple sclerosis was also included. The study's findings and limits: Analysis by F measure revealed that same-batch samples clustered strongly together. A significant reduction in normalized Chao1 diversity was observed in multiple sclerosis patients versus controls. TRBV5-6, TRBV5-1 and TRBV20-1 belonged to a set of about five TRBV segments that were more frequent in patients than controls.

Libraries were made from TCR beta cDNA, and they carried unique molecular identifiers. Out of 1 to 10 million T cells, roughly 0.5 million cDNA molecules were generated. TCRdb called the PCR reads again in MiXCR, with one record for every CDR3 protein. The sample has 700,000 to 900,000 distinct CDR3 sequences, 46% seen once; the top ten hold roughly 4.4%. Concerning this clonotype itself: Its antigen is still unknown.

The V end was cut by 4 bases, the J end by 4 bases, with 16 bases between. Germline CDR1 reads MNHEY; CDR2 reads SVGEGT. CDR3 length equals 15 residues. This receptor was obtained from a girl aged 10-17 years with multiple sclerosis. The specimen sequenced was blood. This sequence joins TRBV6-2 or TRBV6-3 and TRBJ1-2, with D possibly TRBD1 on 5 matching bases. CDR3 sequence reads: CASSSSVRGIYGYTF. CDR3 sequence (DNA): TGTGCCAGCAGTTCGTCGGTGAGGGGAATCTATGGCTACACCTTC.